This T cell receptor beta chain derives from a study of shared clonotypes between healthy human individuals. Clones were read by immunoSEQ multiplex PCR, and TCRdb kept only the in-frame ones, dropping some. The table lists under 2.5 million clones, less than 95% of them singletons. Germline values: CDR1 SGHVS, CDR2 FQNEAQ. CDR3 length equals 15 residues. V was cut by 5 bases and J by 2 bases, with 16 bases left in between. The chain is built from TRBV7-8 and TRBJ2-7, with D tentatively TRBD1 (6 bases). The sample taken for sequencing was naive CD4+ T cells from PBMCs. The subset denotes: CD45RA+ positively selected. The receptor was isolated from a man aged 18 to 30 in good health. Some clones in this sample may be carry-over from other donors' samples. CDR3 residues: CASSLSQGPTYEQYF. CDR3 DNA sequence: TGTGCCAGCAGCCTATCACAGGGCCCAACCTACGAGCAGTACTTC.